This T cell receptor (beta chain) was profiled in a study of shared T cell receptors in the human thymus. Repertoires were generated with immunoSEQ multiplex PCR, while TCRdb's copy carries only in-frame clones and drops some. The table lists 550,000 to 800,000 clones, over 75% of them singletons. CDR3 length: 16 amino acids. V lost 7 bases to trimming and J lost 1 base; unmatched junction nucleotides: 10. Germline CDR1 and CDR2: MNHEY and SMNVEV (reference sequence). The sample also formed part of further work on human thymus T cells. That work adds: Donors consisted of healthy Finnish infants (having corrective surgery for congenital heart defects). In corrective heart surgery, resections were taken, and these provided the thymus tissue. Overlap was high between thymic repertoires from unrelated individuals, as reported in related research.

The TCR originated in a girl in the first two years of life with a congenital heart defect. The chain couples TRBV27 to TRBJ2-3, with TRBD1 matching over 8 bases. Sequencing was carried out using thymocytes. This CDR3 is CASTSSTGVGTDTQYF. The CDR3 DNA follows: TGTGCCAGCACTTCATCGACAGGGGTGGGCACAGATACGCAGTATTTT.